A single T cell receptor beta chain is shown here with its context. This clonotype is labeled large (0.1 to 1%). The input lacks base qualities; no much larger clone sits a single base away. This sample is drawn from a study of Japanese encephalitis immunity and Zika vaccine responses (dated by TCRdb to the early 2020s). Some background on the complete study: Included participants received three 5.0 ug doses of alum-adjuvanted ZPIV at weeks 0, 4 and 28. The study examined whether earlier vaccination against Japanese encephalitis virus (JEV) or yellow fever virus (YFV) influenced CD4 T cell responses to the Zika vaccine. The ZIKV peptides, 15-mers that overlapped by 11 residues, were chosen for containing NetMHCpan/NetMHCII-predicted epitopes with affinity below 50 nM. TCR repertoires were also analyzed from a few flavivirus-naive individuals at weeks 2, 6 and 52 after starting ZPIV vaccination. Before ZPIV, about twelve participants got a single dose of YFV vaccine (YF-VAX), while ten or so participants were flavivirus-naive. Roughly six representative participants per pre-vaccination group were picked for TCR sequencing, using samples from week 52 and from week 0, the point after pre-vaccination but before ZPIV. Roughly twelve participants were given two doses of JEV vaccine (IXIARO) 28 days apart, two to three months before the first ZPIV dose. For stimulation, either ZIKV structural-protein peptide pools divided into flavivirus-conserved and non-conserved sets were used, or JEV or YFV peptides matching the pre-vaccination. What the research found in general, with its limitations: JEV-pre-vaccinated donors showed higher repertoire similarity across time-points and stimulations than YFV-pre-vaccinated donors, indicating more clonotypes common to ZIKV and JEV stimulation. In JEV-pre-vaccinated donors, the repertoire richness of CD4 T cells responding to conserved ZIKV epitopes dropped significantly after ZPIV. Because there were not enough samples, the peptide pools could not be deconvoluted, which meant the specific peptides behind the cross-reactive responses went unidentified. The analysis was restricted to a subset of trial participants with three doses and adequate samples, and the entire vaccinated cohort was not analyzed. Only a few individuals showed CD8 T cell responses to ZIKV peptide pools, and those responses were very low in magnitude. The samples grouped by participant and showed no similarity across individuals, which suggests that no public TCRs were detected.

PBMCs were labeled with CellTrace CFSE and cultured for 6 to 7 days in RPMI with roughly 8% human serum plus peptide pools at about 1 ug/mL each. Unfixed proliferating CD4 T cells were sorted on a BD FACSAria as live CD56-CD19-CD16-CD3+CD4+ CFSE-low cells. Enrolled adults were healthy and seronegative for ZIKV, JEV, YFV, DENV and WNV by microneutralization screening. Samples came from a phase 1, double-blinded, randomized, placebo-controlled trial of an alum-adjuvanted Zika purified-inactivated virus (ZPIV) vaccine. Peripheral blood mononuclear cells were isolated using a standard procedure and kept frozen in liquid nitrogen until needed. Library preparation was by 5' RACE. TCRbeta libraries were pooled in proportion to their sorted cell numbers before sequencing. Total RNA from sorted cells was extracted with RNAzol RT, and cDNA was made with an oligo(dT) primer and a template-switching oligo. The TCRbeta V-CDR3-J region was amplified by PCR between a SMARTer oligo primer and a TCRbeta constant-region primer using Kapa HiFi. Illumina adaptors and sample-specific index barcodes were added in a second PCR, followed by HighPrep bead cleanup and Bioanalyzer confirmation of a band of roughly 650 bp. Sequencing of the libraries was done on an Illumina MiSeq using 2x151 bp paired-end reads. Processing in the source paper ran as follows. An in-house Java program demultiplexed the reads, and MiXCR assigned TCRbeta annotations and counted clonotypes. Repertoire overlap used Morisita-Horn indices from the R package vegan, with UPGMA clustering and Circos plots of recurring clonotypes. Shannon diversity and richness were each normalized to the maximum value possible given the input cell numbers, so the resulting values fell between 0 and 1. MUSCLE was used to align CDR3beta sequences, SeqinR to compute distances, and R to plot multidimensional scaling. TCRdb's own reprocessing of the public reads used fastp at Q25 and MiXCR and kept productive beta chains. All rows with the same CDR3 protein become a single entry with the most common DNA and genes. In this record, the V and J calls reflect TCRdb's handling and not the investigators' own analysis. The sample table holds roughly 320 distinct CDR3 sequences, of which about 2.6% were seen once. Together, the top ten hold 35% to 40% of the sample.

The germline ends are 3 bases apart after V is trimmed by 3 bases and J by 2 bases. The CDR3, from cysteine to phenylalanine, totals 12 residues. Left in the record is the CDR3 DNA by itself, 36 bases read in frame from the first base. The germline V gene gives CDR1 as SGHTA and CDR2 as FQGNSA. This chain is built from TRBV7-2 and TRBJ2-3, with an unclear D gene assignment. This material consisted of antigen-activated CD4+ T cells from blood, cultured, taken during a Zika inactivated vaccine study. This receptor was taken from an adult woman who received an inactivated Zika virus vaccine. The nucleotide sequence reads TGTGCCAGCAGCTTTTACACAGATACGCAGTATTTT. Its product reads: CASSFYTDTQYF. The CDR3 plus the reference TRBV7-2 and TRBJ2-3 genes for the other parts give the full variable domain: GAGVSQSPSNKVTEKGKDVELRCDPISGHTALYWYRQSLGQGLEFLIYFQGNSAPDKSGLPSDRFSAERTGGSVSTLTIQRTQQEDSAVYLCASSFYTDTQYFGPGTRLTVL.